This TCR beta chain originates from a study of cytomegalovirus exposure and HLA in healthy donors. Notes on the study in general: An analysis that came later showed most CMV-associated TCR beta chains appearing HLA-restricted.

This CDR3 has 15 amino acids. V lost 7 bases and J lost 5; bases outside the gene matches: 13. Germline V gene data show CDR1 as SNHLY and CDR2 as FYNNEI. In regard to this clone: Its antigen is as yet unknown.

PCR was performed using 60 Vbeta and 13 Jbeta primers. Clones were read by immunoSEQ multiplex PCR, and TCRdb kept only the in-frame ones, dropping some. This table holds under 70,000 clones. The J gene is TRBJ1-2, the V gene TRBV2, with 7 bases identical to TRBD1. The receptor was derived from a woman aged 18 to 35 in good health and CMV-seronegative. Sequenced: PBMCs. CDR3 in DNA: TGTGCCAGCATGCATCTCGGGGGACAGATATATGGCTACACCTTC. Translated, it gives CASMHLGGQIYGYTF.